These 4 T cell receptor beta chains came from one sample sequenced in a study of prognosis after radiotherapy for stage I lung cancer. Using two-round multiplex PCR, the authors amplified TCR beta CDR3 from genomic DNA. First-round PCR used primers specific to each TRBV and TRBJ gene. MiXCR, applied by TCRdb to the multiplex PCR reads, yields one record per CDR3 protein. The sample holds around 21,000 distinct CDR3 sequences, over 45% seen once. This specimen consisted of PBMCs, obtained before or after stereotactic body radiation therapy (not recorded which). These receptor sequences come from a donor aged 50 or older with non-small cell lung cancer.

This clonotype was recorded at least ten times. This chain links TRBV19 with TRBJ1-4, with 8 bases aligning to TRBD1. Germline trimming cut 6 bases from V and 7 bases from J; bases unmatched to any gene: 13. The CDR3 is made up of 16 amino acids. Germline CDR1 is LNHDA and CDR2 is SQIVND (reference sequence). The CDR3 nucleotides are TGTGCCAGTAGGGAACCCAGGGGGCGGTTAGGTGAAAAACTGTTTTTT. The encoded protein is CASREPRGRLGEKLFF.

Within the sample, this clonotype is medium-sized (0.01 to 0.1%). The chain carries TRBV9 and TRBJ2-7; possible D gene TRBD2, 5 bases. Trimming removed 0 bases from V and 2 bases from J, with 9 bases in between. Germline V gene lookup returns CDR1 SGDLS and CDR2 YYNGEE. The CDR3 has 14 residues. CDR3 sequence reads: CASSVGTGTYEQYF. CDR3 sequence (DNA): TGTGCCAGCAGCGTAGGGACGGGAACCTACGAGCAGTACTTC.

This clonotype has a single count. At one end the junction does not follow the germline gene, possibly because of a read error. The J gene is TRBJ2-2, the V gene TRBV11-1; D is tentatively TRBD1 or TRBD2 (5 bases each). This CDR3 is built from 15 residues. Germline CDR1 reads SGHAT; CDR2 reads FQDESV (reference sequence). The CDR3 DNA is TGTGCCAGCACCCCCCGGTACAGGAACACCGGGGATCTGTTTTTT. Amino acid sequence: CASTPRYRNTGDLFF.

The genes are TRBV20-1 and TRBJ2-2; D gene uncertain. V was cut by 0 bases and J by 1 base, with 9 bases left in between. The CDR3 totals 15 residues. Germline CDR1 is DFQATT and CDR2 is SNEGSKA (reference sequence). CDR3 nucleotide sequence: TGCAGTGCTAGAGACCAGGATCTGAACACCGGGGAGCTGTTTTTT. Protein: CSARDQDLNTGELFF.